This T cell receptor (beta chain) was recovered during a study of OX40 agonist ivuxolimab in advanced cancers. For the study at large: The study reported partial responses in three patients: one hepatocellular carcinoma, two cutaneous melanoma.

Systemic immunosuppression or autoimmune disease history was grounds to exclude patients. On this clone itself: The antigen remains unidentified.

Sequencing was performed with immunoSEQ multiplex PCR; in TCRdb, only in-frame clones are kept and a portion is missing. The table lists 55,000 or so clones, 87% of them singletons. Notes on the study in general: The study found among the lowest clonal expansion in partial responders at 0.1-3.0 mg/kg.

This CDR3 region has 18 residues. With V trimmed by 5 bases and J by 0 bases, 9 bases remained unmatched. Germline values: CDR1 LNHDA, CDR2 SQIVND (reference sequence). This chain links TRBV19 with TRBJ2-1; TRBD2 agrees at 11 bases. The origin of this receptor is an adult with an advanced solid tumor such as melanoma, head and neck, liver or kidney cancer. This material consisted of CD4+ or CD8+ T cells sorted from blood, taken in a trial of the OX40 agonist ivuxolimab. The CDR3 spells CASSLGTSGISSYNEQFF. CDR3 bases: TGTGCCAGTAGTCTCGGGACTAGCGGAATTAGCTCCTACAATGAGCAGTTCTTC.